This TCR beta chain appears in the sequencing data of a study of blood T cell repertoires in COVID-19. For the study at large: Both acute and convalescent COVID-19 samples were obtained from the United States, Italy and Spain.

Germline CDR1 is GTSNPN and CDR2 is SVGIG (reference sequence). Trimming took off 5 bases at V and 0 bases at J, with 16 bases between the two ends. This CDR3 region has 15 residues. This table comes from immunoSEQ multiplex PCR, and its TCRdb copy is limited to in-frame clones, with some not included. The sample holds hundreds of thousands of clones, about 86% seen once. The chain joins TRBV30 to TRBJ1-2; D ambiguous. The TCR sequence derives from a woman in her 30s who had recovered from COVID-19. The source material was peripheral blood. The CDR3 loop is CAWGPPGRANYGYTF. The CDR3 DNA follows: TGTGCCTGGGGGCCCCCGGGGAGAGCTAACTATGGCTACACCTTC.